This TCR beta chain was sequenced during a study of monozygotic twins with inflammatory bowel disease (dated by TCRdb to about 2019). For the study in its entirety: A total of roughly 28 monozygotic twin pairs were included in the full study, comprising nine German pairs (four IBD-concordant, five IBD-discordant) and 19 IBD-discordant Danish pairs. Disease-associated traits were sought mainly through comparisons between IBD patients and their genetically identical healthy co-twins within discordant pairs. Each individual had, on average, about 151 000 unique TCRalpha sequences and 181 000 unique TCRbeta sequences available for analysis. Overall study results and their limits: Fewer clonotypes were shared with other individuals by IBD patients than by healthy twins, most markedly in patients showing signs of disease activity. No single strong signal or clonotype linked to IBD turned up in the results, so the idea that one exists was not supported. Because patients received different immunosuppressive treatments, the repertoires may have picked up extra background noise and variability between individuals. Distinction between different T cell subtypes could not be achieved in the analysis. Concordant and discordant twins showed no difference in repertoire similarity, possibly because of limited statistical power. A decrease in TCRbeta repertoire diversity, as measured by inverse Simpson index, was observed in IBD patients compared with their healthy co-twins.

From each donor, an approximately 2.5 ml peripheral blood sample was drawn into PAXgene tubes and stored at -80 degrees C. Without T cell sorting, total RNA was isolated from whole blood using the PAXgene blood miRNA kit on an automated QIAcube. Peripheral blood from monozygotic twin pairs concordant or discordant for inflammatory bowel disease was subjected to deep TCRalpha and TCRbeta repertoire profiling with unique molecular barcoding. Smoking habits were recorded for all twin pairs, with individuals classified as current, former or never smokers. Notes on this clonotype: What this receptor recognizes is not known.

The library was built by means of 5' RACE. Each TCR library was prepared from around 3.5 ug of total RNA. For each sample, cDNA was synthesized in eight separate reactions using SMARTScribe reverse transcriptase. During cDNA synthesis, template switching introduced unique molecular identifiers that contained a 6-nucleotide sample barcode. Two nested PCRs of approximately 16 and 9 cycles amplified the TCRalpha and TCRbeta cDNA, and bead purification followed each PCR. Before amplification, the cDNA was treated with uracil DNA-glycosylase and purified using the QIAquick PCR purification kit. In the second PCR, Illumina TruSeq-compatible adapters and sample-specific barcodes were added. TapeStation and Qubit were used to check library quality and concentration, and about 4.5 ng of each library was pooled. Sequencing of the pooled libraries was done on an Illumina HiSeq2500 single-index Rapid Run using custom sequencing primers and 2 x 100 bp reads. The paper's processing steps were these. UMI-based consensus assembly with MiGEC version 1.2.6 was used to correct PCR and sequencing errors. MiXCR version 2.1.1 was used to carry out V(D)J alignment, clonotype assembly and CDR3 extraction. Gene usage, clonotype sharing and MAIT/NKT TCR abundance were normalised by analysing the top 1000, 10 000 and 20 000 clonotypes per sample. Diversity was computed as the inverse Simpson index with the vegan R package after downsampling to 27 000 UMIs. Statistical testing used paired Mann-Whitney U tests on the discordant twin pairs and applied Benjamini-Hochberg correction for multiple testing. Reads reprocessed by TCRdb are summarized as one entry per CDR3 protein sequence, and DNA is absent. TCRdb, not the authors, supplied the V and J calls. The table for this sample records over 200,000 distinct CDR3 sequences. The leading ten clones occupy more than 7.5% of the sample.

Counted from cysteine to phenylalanine, this CDR3 has 14 amino acids. No DNA sequence is on record. The germline V gene encodes CDR1 SEHNR and CDR2 FQNEAQ (reference sequence). The V and J genes are TRBV7-9 and TRBJ2-7; TCRdb reports TRBD2, a call that lacks DNA to check it against. Sequencing was done on a sample of blood. This clonotype was sampled from a human donor with ulcerative colitis or Crohn's disease, or a healthy co-twin of an affected twin (not recorded which). This receptor has the CDR3 CASSLGTPPYEQYF.